This TCR beta chain was identified in a study of blood T cell repertoires in COVID-19. On the study more broadly: Some COVID-19 samples were acute and others convalescent; all came from the United States, Italy and Spain. Sources were T cells, B-cell-depleted T cells, or PBMCs; the material itself was cDNA or gDNA.

Trimming cost V 2 bases and J 1 base; bases outside gene matches: 6. Per the germline V gene, CDR1 is MNHNY and CDR2 is SVGAGI (reference sequence). CDR3 length: 16 amino acids. In the authors' workflow: Reference gene primers were amplified, and this amplification served to estimate nucleated cell counts. TCRdb's table, derived via immunoSEQ multiplex PCR, lists solely in-frame clones and lacks some. V and J calls and clone size are as listed in that table; D and trimming were resolved from the DNA. The data hold over 150,000 clones, with more than 60% observed a single time. Specimen: peripheral blood. This receptor was taken from a woman aged 45 to 65 with acute or convalescent COVID-19. The chain uses TRBV6-6 and TRBJ2-7; 9 bases match TRBD1. CDR3 nucleotide sequence: TGTGCCAGCAGTTACGCCCCCGGGACAGGGTCCTACGAGCAGTACTTC. It encodes CASSYAPGTGSYEQYF.